The source of this T cell receptor (beta chain) is a study of blood T cell repertoires in COVID-19. Across the study: T cells, B-cell-depleted T cells, or PBMCs provided the cDNA or gDNA that served as material.

With 5 bases removed from V and 1 base from J, the gap between germline ends came to 11 bases. This CDR3 is 14 amino acids long. From germline, CDR1 is LNHDA and CDR2 SQIVND (reference sequence). As originally analysed: Estimation of nucleated cell counts relied on the amplification of reference gene primers. Assay used: immunoSEQ multiplex PCR; TCRdb lists only in-frame clones, some missing. The V and J calls and the clone size are those of that table, but D and trimming were determined from the DNA. The sample includes 150,000 or so clones, 85% to 95% of them seen just once. The receptor was derived from a woman aged 45-60 years with acute or convalescent COVID-19. The chain uses TRBV19 and TRBJ2-5, with D tentatively TRBD2 (6 bases). The sequencing input was peripheral blood. This CDR3 is CASSPQGGQETQYF. CDR3 in DNA: TGTGCCAGTAGTCCCCAGGGAGGCCAAGAGACCCAGTACTTC.